This TCR beta chain came from a study of shared clonotypes between healthy human individuals. General study results and limits: On the whole, naive subsets had larger estimated richness than memory subsets had.

Deep-level assay runs were performed. Sorted-subset replicate PCR reactions contained about 200 ng DNA, corresponding to approximately 30,000 T cell genomes. Data came from immunoSEQ multiplex PCR; TCRdb stores just in-frame clones and leaves some out. The sample consists of some 200,000 clones, approximately 60% of them appearing once. CDR1 is MNHNS, CDR2 SASEGT, per germline. Trimming removed 6 bases at V and 6 bases at J, with 17 bases between. The CDR3 consists of 14 residues. Remarks on this clone: Its target is unknown.

The chain is built from TRBV6-1 and TRBJ1-2; possibly TRBD1 for D (5 bases). This clonotype was obtained from a man aged 25 to 40 in good health. Sequencing was done on a sample of memory CD4+ T cells sorted from blood. Subset reported: CD45RA-negative fraction. The CDR3 region has the DNA TGTGCCAGCAGCAACCCTGGGGGGGAGGATGGCTACACCTTC. Its translation: CASSNPGGEDGYTF.